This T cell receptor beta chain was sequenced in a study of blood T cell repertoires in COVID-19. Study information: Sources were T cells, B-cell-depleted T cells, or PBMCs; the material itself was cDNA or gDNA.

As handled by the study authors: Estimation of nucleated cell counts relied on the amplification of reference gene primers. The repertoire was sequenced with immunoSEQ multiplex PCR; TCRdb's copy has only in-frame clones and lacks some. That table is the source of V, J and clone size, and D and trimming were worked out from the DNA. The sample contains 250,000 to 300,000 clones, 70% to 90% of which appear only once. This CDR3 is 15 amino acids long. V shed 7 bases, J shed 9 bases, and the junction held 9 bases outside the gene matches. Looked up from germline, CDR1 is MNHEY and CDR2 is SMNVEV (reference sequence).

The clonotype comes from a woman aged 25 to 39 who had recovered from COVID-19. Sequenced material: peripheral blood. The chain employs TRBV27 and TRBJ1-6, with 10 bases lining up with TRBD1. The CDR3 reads CASNLRGQGTSPLHF. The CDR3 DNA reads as TGTGCCAGCAACCTTCGGGGACAGGGGACTTCACCCCTCCACTTT.